Listed below are T cell receptor beta chains from one sample, sequenced in a study of Ad26.COV2.S vaccination and SARS-CoV-2 variants. TCRdb keeps only in-frame clones here, not all; method: immunoSEQ multiplex PCR. The repertoire has 400,000 to 450,000 clones, 80% to 95% of them found once; the top ten carry 12%. The source material was peripheral blood, sampled in a trial of Ad26.COV2.S vaccine versus placebo. The origin of the receptors is a person aged 18-65 years who received the Ad26.COV2.S COVID-19 vaccine or a placebo. The CDR3 runs from the conserved cysteine through the conserved F or W. The order of the fields is J gene, D gene, clone size, V gene, CDR3 DNA, CDR3 protein. The D gene is left open where the match is weak. Clone size is not always given. Where it is, it says once, few, many or a class for expanded clones.

J gene: TRBJ2-1
D gene: TRBD1
clone size: .
V gene: TRBV14
CDR3 DNA: TGTGCCAGCAGCCTCTTGCGGACAGGAACATACAATGAGCAGTTCTTC
CDR3 protein: CASSLLRTGTYNEQFF

J gene: TRBJ2-1
D gene: .
clone size: .
V gene: TRBV7-3
CDR3 DNA: TGTGCCAGCAGCCCTGGAAGCTCCTACAATGAGCAGTTCTTC
CDR3 protein: CASSPGSSYNEQFF

J gene: TRBJ2-6
D gene: .
clone size: .
V gene: TRBV6-4
CDR3 DNA: TGTGCCAGCAGTGCGGGCAGCGACTCTGGGGCCAACGTCCTGACTTTC
CDR3 protein: CASSAGSDSGANVLTF

J gene: TRBJ2-2
D gene: .
clone size: .
V gene: TRBV7-9
CDR3 DNA: TGTGCCAGCAGCAAAACAGTGAACACCGGGGAGCTGTTTTTT
CDR3 protein: CASSKTVNTGELFF

J gene: TRBJ2-5
D gene: .
clone size: once
V gene: TRBV10-1
CDR3 DNA: TGCGCCAGCAGTGAGTCGGGACTTGGGACCCAGTACTTC
CDR3 protein: CASSESGLGTQYF

J gene: TRBJ1-3
D gene: TRBD1
clone size: .
V gene: TRBV9
CDR3 DNA: TGTGCCAGCAGCGTCGACAGGGACTCTGGAAACACCATATATTTT
CDR3 protein: CASSVDRDSGNTIYF

J gene: TRBJ2-1
D gene: TRBD2
clone size: .
V gene: TRBV7-9
CDR3 DNA: TGTGCCAGCAGCTTAGCTAGCGGGTTCTACAATGAGCAGTTCTTC
CDR3 protein: CASSLASGFYNEQFF

J gene: TRBJ1-2
D gene: .
clone size: .
V gene: TRBV12-3/TRBV12-4
CDR3 DNA: TGTGCCAGCAGCAGGACACCCGGAGGCTACACCTTC
CDR3 protein: CASSRTPGGYTF

J gene: TRBJ1-5
D gene: .
clone size: .
V gene: TRBV5-8
CDR3 DNA: TGTGCCAGCACCCCTGGTCAGGTCTTTAGCAATCAGCCCCAGCATTTT
CDR3 protein: CASTPGQVFSNQPQHF

J gene: TRBJ2-4
D gene: .
clone size: .
V gene: TRBV27
CDR3 DNA: TGTGCCAGCAGTTTAGGGAGAAAAAACATTCAGTACTTC
CDR3 protein: CASSLGRKNIQYF

J gene: TRBJ1-5
D gene: .
clone size: .
V gene: TRBV6-2/TRBV6-3
CDR3 DNA: TGTGCCAGCAGTTACTACAGGCTGAATCAGCCCCAGCATTTT
CDR3 protein: CASSYYRLNQPQHF

J gene: TRBJ2-7
D gene: TRBD2
clone size: .
V gene: TRBV7-2
CDR3 DNA: TGTGCCAGCAGCTCACGACTAGCGGGAGAGTCCTACGAGCAGTACTTC
CDR3 protein: CASSSRLAGESYEQYF

J gene: TRBJ1-2
D gene: .
clone size: .
V gene: TRBV6-4
CDR3 DNA: TGTGCCAGCATTTACTGGGGGCTTGGCTACACCTTC
CDR3 protein: CASIYWGLGYTF

J gene: TRBJ1-4
D gene: TRBD1
clone size: .
V gene: TRBV11-2
CDR3 DNA: TGTGCCAGCAGCCAAGACAGGGGGCCCAATGAAAAACTGTTTTTT
CDR3 protein: CASSQDRGPNEKLFF

J gene: TRBJ2-7
D gene: TRBD2
clone size: once
V gene: TRBV9
CDR3 DNA: TGTGCCAGCAGCGTAGGAGGACTAGCGAACTCCTACGAGCAGTACTTC
CDR3 protein: CASSVGGLANSYEQYF

J gene: TRBJ2-4
D gene: .
clone size: .
V gene: TRBV18
CDR3 DNA: TGTGCCAGCTCACCACCGGGGGGATCCAAAAACATTCAGTACTTC
CDR3 protein: CASSPPGGSKNIQYF

J gene: TRBJ2-2
D gene: .
clone size: .
V gene: TRBV29-1
CDR3 DNA: TGCAGCGTTGGGGCAGGGGCCGGGGAGCTGTTTTTT
CDR3 protein: CSVGAGAGELFF

J gene: TRBJ1-2
D gene: .
clone size: .
V gene: TRBV30
CDR3 DNA: TGTGCCCCGATTCTTTCGAGGGGCCGACGGGGCTACACCTTC
CDR3 protein: CAPILSRGRRGYTF

J gene: TRBJ2-7
D gene: TRBD1
clone size: once
V gene: TRBV6-4
CDR3 DNA: TGTGCCAACCCGAGAGGTCCGGGACAGCGATCCTACGAGCAGTACTTC
CDR3 protein: CANPRGPGQRSYEQYF

J gene: TRBJ1-2
D gene: .
clone size: few
V gene: TRBV4-1
CDR3 DNA: TGCGCCAGCAGCCAACCATCGCAGGGCTTCTATGGCTACACCTTC
CDR3 protein: CASSQPSQGFYGYTF

J gene: TRBJ2-7
D gene: TRBD2
clone size: .
V gene: TRBV12-3/TRBV12-4
CDR3 DNA: TGTGCCAGCAGCGCCGGGGGGGCCTACGAGCAGTACTTC
CDR3 protein: CASSAGGAYEQYF

J gene: TRBJ2-7
D gene: .
clone size: .
V gene: TRBV6-5
CDR3 DNA: TGTGCCAGCAGTTACTCGAGGGACGAAGCCTACGAGCAGTACTTC
CDR3 protein: CASSYSRDEAYEQYF

J gene: TRBJ2-3
D gene: TRBD2
clone size: .
V gene: TRBV4-1
CDR3 DNA: TGCGCCAGCAGCCAAGAGACTAGCGGGAGGAGCACAGATACGCAGTATTTT
CDR3 protein: CASSQETSGRSTDTQYF

J gene: TRBJ2-2
D gene: TRBD1
clone size: .
V gene: TRBV24-1
CDR3 DNA: TGTGCCACCAGTGACTACTCAGGGGGCTCCGGGGAGCTGTTTTTT
CDR3 protein: CATSDYSGGSGELFF

J gene: TRBJ1-6
D gene: .
clone size: .
V gene: TRBV4-1
CDR3 DNA: TGCGCCAGCAGCCTTGGTAACGATTCACCCCTCCACTTT
CDR3 protein: CASSLGNDSPLHF

J gene: TRBJ2-3
D gene: TRBD2
clone size: .
V gene: TRBV3-1/TRBV3-2
CDR3 DNA: TGTGCCAGCGGGACTAGCGGTTCAGATACGCAGTATTTT
CDR3 protein: CASGTSGSDTQYF

J gene: TRBJ2-3
D gene: .
clone size: .
V gene: TRBV6-5
CDR3 DNA: TGTGCCAGCAGTTACGGTGATACGCAGTATTTT
CDR3 protein: CASSYGDTQYF

J gene: TRBJ2-2
D gene: TRBD1
clone size: .
V gene: TRBV5-1
CDR3 DNA: TGCGCCAGCAGCCCCGGGGACAGTTCCGGGGAGCTGTTTTTT
CDR3 protein: CASSPGDSSGELFF

J gene: TRBJ2-7
D gene: .
clone size: .
V gene: TRBV7-9
CDR3 DNA: TGTGCCAGCAGCCAGGAGGAAAACGAGCAGTACTTC
CDR3 protein: CASSQEENEQYF

J gene: TRBJ2-7
D gene: .
clone size: .
V gene: TRBV7-9
CDR3 DNA: TGTGCCAGCAGCCCCCGGGACTACGAGCAGTACTTC
CDR3 protein: CASSPRDYEQYF

J gene: TRBJ2-1
D gene: TRBD2
clone size: .
V gene: TRBV5-1
CDR3 DNA: TGCGCCAGCAGCGAGACTAGCGGTTACAATGAGCAGTTCTTC
CDR3 protein: CASSETSGYNEQFF

J gene: TRBJ2-2
D gene: TRBD2
clone size: .
V gene: TRBV2
CDR3 DNA: TGTGCCAGCAGGATCAGCGGGGTGAACACCGGGGAGCTGTTTTTT
CDR3 protein: CASRISGVNTGELFF

J gene: TRBJ1-1
D gene: .
clone size: .
V gene: TRBV4-1
CDR3 DNA: TGCGCCAGCAGCCAAGGAGACACTGAAGCTTTCTTT
CDR3 protein: CASSQGDTEAFF

J gene: TRBJ1-6
D gene: .
clone size: .
V gene: TRBV12-3/TRBV12-4
CDR3 DNA: TGTGCCAGCAGTTTCGGGGAGCATTCACCCCTCCACTTT
CDR3 protein: CASSFGEHSPLHF

J gene: TRBJ2-1
D gene: .
clone size: .
V gene: TRBV6-2/TRBV6-3
CDR3 DNA: TGTGCCAGCAGTTACTGGGGGCCGCACAATGAGCAGTTCTTC
CDR3 protein: CASSYWGPHNEQFF

J gene: TRBJ2-5
D gene: .
clone size: .
V gene: TRBV29-1
CDR3 DNA: TGCAGCGCCCTCCGGGACAACCAAAGAACGACCCAGTACTTC
CDR3 protein: CSALRDNQRTTQYF

J gene: TRBJ2-5
D gene: TRBD1
clone size: .
V gene: TRBV4-1
CDR3 DNA: TGCGCCAGCAGCCAGTCCGGGACAGGGTTTGGGGAGACCCAGTACTTC
CDR3 protein: CASSQSGTGFGETQYF

J gene: TRBJ2-7
D gene: TRBD2
clone size: .
V gene: TRBV6-5
CDR3 DNA: TGTGCCAGCAGGGGTTCTCGGGGGGATTACGAGCAGTACTTC
CDR3 protein: CASRGSRGDYEQYF

J gene: TRBJ1-1
D gene: TRBD1
clone size: .
V gene: TRBV19
CDR3 DNA: TGTGCCAGTAGCGACAGGGTTGGGACTGAAGCTTTCTTT
CDR3 protein: CASSDRVGTEAFF

J gene: TRBJ1-6
D gene: .
clone size: .
V gene: TRBV6-1
CDR3 DNA: TGTGCCAGCAGTGATTGGAGTAACTCCTATAATTCACCCCTCCACTTT
CDR3 protein: CASSDWSNSYNSPLHF

J gene: TRBJ2-7
D gene: TRBD1
clone size: .
V gene: TRBV12-3/TRBV12-4
CDR3 DNA: TGTGCCAGCAGTTCGACAGGGGGCTACGAGCAGTACTTC
CDR3 protein: CASSSTGGYEQYF

J gene: TRBJ2-3
D gene: TRBD2
clone size: .
V gene: TRBV6-1
CDR3 DNA: TGTGCCAGCAGTGGACTAGCGGGAGGTAGAACAGATACGCAGTATTTT
CDR3 protein: CASSGLAGGRTDTQYF

J gene: TRBJ1-2
D gene: .
clone size: .
V gene: TRBV5-4
CDR3 DNA: TGTGCCAGCAGCTTGCCAACGGAGCTATATGGCTACACCTTC
CDR3 protein: CASSLPTELYGYTF

J gene: TRBJ2-4
D gene: .
clone size: .
V gene: TRBV5-8
CDR3 DNA: TGTGCCAGCAGCTATTTGGGGGTTCGGAACATTCAGTACTTC
CDR3 protein: CASSYLGVRNIQYF

J gene: TRBJ1-5
D gene: .
clone size: .
V gene: TRBV3-1/TRBV3-2
CDR3 DNA: TGTGCCAGCAGCCAAGAATCCAGCCTACCTAGCAATCAGCCCCAGCATTTT
CDR3 protein: CASSQESSLPSNQPQHF

J gene: TRBJ1-4
D gene: .
clone size: .
V gene: TRBV7-6
CDR3 DNA: TGTGCCAGCAGCCCGAGGCTGGGATACGATGAAAAACTGTTTTTT
CDR3 protein: CASSPRLGYDEKLFF